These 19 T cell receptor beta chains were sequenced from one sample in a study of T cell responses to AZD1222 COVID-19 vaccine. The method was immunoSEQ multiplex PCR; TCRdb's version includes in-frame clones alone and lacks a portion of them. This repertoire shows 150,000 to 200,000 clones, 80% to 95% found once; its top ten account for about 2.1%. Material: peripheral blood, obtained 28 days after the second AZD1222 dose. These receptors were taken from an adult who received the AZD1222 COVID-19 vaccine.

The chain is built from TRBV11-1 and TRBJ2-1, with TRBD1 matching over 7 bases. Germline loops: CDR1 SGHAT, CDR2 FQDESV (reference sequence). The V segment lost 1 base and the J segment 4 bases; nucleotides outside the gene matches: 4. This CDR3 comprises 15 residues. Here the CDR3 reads CASSLVGGKYNEQFF. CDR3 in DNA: TGTGCCAGCAGCTTAGTAGGGGGCAAGTACAATGAGCAGTTCTTC.

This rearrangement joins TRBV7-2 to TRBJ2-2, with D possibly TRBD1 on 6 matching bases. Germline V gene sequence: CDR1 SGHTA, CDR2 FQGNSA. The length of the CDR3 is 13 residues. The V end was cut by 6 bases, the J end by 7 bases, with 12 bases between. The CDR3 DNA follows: TGTGCCAGCAGTTCAGGACAGAACGGGGAGCTGTTTTTT. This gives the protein CASSSGQNGELFF.

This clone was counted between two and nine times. The CDR3, as DNA: TGTGCCAGCAGCTTAGGGTACAGGGGAGAAGAGACCCAGTACTTC. This translates into CASSLGYRGEETQYF. This sequence joins TRBV11-3 and TRBJ2-5; 7 bases agree with TRBD1. This CDR3 comprises 15 residues. Unmatched junction bases numbered 5, after V lost 1 base and J lost 3 bases. The germline V gene has CDR1 SGHNT and CDR2 YENEEA.

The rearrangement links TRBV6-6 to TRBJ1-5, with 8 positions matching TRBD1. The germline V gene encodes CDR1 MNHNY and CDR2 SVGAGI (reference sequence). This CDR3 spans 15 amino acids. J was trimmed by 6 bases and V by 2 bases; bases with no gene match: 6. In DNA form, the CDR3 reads TGTGCCAGCAGTTACCCAGGACAGGGTCCTCAGCCCCAGCATTTT. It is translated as CASSYPGQGPQPQHF.

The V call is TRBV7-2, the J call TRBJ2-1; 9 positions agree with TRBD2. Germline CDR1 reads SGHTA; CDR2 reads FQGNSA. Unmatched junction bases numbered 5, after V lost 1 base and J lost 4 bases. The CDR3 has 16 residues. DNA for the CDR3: TGTGCCAGCAGCTTAGATAGTAGCGGGGGATACAATGAGCAGTTCTTC. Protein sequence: CASSLDSSGGYNEQFF.

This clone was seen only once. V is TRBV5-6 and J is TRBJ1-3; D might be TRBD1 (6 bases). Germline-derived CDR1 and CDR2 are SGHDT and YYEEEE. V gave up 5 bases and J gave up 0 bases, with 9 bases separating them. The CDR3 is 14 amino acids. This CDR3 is CASRTQGSGNTIYF. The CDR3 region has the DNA TGTGCCAGCAGAACACAGGGCTCTGGAAACACCATATATTTT.

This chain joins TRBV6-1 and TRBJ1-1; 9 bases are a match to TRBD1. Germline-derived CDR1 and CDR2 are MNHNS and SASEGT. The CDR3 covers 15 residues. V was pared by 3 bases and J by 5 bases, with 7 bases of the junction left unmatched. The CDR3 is CASSDGGQGGTEAFF. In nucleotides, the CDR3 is TGTGCCAGCAGTGACGGGGGACAGGGAGGGACTGAAGCTTTCTTT.

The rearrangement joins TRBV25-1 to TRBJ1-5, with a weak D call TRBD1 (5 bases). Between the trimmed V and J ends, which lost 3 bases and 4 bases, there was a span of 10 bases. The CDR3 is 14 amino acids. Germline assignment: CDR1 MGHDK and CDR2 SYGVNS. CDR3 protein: CASSDAGYNQPQHF. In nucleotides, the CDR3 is TGTGCCAGCAGTGATGCAGGGTATAATCAGCCCCAGCATTTT.

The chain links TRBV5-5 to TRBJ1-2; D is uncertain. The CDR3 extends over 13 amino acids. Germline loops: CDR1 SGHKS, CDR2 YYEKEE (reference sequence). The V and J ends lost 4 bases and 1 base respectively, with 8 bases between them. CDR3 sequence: CASSTDGNYGYTF. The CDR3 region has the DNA TGTGCCAGCAGCACCGACGGTAACTATGGCTACACCTTC.

This chain's CDR3 is CASSRTMQGVTEAFF. CDR3 sequence (DNA): TGTGCCAGCAGTCGAACAATGCAGGGCGTCACTGAAGCTTTCTTT. The J gene is TRBJ1-1, the V gene TRBV6-5, with D possibly being TRBD1 (5 bases). Per the germline V gene, CDR1 is MNHEY and CDR2 is SVGAGI. This CDR3 comprises 15 residues. Trimming took 5 bases from V and 4 from J, leaving 17 bases between them.

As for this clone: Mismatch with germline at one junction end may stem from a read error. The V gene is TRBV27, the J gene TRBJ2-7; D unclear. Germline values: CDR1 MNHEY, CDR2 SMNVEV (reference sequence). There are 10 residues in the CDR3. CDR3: CASSLYSGNF. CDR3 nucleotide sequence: TGTGCCAGCAGTTTATATTCCGGTAACTTC.

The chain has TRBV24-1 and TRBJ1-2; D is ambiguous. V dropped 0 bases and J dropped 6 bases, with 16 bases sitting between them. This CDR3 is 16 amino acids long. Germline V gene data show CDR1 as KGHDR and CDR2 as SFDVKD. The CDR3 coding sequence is TGTGCCACCAGTGATTTGCGTACCTCGGAGAGCGATGGCTACACCTTC. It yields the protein CATSDLRTSESDGYTF.

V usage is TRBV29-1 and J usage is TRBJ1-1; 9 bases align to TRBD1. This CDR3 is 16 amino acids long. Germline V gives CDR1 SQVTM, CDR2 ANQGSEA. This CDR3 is CVGKTGGPDLDTEAFF. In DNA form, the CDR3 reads TGCGTGGGGAAGACAGGGGGACCGGATTTGGACACTGAAGCTTTCTTT.

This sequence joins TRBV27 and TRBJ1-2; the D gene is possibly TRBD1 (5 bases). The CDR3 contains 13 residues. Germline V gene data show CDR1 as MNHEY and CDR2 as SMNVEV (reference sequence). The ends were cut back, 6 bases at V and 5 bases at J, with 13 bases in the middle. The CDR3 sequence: CASSLQGGYGYTF. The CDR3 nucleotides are TGTGCCAGCAGCCTGCAGGGAGGATATGGCTACACCTTC.

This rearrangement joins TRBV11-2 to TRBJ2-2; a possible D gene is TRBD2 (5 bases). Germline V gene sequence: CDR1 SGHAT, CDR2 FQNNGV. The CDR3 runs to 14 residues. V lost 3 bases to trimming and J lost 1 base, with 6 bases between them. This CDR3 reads CASSFSENTGELFF. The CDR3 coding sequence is TGTGCCAGCAGCTTTAGCGAGAACACCGGGGAGCTGTTTTTT. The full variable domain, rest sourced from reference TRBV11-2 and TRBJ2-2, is EAGVAQSPRYKIIEKRQSVAFWCNPISGHATLYWYQQILGQGPKLLIQFQNNGVVDDSQLPKDRFSAERLKGVDSTLKIQPAKLEDSAVYLCASSFSENTGELFFGEGSRLTVL.

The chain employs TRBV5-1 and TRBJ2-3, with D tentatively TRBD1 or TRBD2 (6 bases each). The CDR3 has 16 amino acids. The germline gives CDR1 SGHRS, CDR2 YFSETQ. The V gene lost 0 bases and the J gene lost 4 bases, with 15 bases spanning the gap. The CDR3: CASSLEGGRPPDTQYF. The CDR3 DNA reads TGCGCCAGCAGCTTGGAGGGGGGCCGACCACCAGATACGCAGTATTTT.

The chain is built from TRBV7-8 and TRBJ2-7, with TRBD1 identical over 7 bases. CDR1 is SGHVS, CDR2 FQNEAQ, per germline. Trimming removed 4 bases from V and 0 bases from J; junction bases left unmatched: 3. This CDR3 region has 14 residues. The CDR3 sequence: CASSYGQASYEQYF. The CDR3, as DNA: TGTGCCAGCAGCTACGGACAGGCCTCCTACGAGCAGTACTTC.

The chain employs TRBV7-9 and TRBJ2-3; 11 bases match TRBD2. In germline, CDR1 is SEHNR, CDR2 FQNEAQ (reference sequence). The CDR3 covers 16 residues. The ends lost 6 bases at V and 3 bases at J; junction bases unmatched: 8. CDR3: CASRPIAGGLTDTQYF. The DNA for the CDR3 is TGTGCCAGCAGACCCATAGCGGGGGGGCTAACAGATACGCAGTATTTT.

This CDR3 is CASSYVGSTNYGYTF. The CDR3 DNA reads TGTGCCAGCAGTTACGTCGGCTCCACTAACTATGGCTACACCTTC. V is TRBV6-5 and J is TRBJ1-2; D is undetermined. The CDR3 length is 15 residues. Germline V CDR1 and CDR2: MNHEY, SVGAGI. The ends were cut back, 2 bases at V and 0 bases at J, with 10 bases in the middle.